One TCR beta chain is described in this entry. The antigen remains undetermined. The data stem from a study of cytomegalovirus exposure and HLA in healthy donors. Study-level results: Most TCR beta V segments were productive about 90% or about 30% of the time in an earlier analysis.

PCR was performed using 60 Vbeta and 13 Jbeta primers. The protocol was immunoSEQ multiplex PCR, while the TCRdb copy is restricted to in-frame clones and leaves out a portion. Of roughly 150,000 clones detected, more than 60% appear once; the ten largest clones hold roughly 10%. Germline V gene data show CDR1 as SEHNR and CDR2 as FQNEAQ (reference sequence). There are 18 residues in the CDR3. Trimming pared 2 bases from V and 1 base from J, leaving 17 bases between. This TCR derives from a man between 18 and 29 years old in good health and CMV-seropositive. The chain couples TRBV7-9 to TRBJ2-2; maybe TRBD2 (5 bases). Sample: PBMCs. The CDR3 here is CASSLKVGLARNTGELFF. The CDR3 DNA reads TGTGCCAGCAGCTTAAAGGTTGGACTGGCCAGGAACACCGGGGAGCTGTTTTTT.